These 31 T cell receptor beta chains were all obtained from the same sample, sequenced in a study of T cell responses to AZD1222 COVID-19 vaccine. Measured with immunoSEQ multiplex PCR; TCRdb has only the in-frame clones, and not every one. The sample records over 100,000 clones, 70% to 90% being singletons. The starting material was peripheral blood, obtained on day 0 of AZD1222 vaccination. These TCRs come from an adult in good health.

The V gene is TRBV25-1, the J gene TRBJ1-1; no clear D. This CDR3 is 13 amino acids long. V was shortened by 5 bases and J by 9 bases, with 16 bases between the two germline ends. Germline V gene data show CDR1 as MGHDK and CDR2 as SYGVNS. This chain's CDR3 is CASSLVRETQAFF. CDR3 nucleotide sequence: TGTGCCAGCAGTTTAGTGCGGGAGACCCAAGCTTTCTTT. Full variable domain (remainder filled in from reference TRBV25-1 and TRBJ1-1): EADIYQTPRYLVIGTGKKITLECSQTMGHDKMYWYQQDPGMELHLIHYSYGVNSTEKGDLSSESTVSRIRTEHFPLTLESARPSHTSQYLCASSLVRETQAFFGQGTRLTVV.

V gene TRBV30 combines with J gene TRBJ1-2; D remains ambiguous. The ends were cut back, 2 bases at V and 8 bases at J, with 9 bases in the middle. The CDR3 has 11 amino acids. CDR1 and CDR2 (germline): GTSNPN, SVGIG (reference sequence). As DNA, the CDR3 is TGTGCCTGGAGTCGAGGAACGGGCTACACCTTC. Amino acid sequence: CAWSRGTGYTF.

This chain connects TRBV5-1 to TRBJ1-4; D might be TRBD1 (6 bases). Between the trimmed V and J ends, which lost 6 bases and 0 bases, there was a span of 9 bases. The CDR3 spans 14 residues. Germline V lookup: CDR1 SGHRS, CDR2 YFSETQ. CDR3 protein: CASKTGATNEKLFF. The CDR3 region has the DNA TGCGCCAGCAAGACAGGTGCAACTAATGAAAAACTGTTTTTT.

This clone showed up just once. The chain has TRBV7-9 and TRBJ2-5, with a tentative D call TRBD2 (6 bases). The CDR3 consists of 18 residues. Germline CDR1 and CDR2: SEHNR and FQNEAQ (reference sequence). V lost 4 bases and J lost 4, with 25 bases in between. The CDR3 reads CASSSKFSWGEPGETQYF. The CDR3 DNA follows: TGTGCCAGCAGCTCCAAGTTCTCCTGGGGGGAGCCCGGAGAGACCCAGTACTTC. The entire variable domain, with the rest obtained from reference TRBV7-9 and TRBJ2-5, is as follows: DTGVSQNPRHKITKRGQNVTFRCDPISEHNRLYWYRQTLGQGPEFLTYFQNEAQLEKSRLLSDRFSAERPKGSFSTLEIQRTEQGDSAMYLCASSSKFSWGEPGETQYFGPGTRLLVL.

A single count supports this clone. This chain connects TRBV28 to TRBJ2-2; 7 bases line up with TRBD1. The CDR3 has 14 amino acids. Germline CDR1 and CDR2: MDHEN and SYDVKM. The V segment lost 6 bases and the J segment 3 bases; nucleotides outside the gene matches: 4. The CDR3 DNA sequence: TGTGCCAGCAGACCAGGACAGGACACCGGGGAGCTGTTTTTT. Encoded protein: CASRPGQDTGELFF.

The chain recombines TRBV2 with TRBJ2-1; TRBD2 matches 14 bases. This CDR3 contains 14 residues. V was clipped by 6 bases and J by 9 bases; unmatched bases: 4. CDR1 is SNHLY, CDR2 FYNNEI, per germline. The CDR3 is CASRRLAGGTEQFF. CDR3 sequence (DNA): TGTGCCAGCAGGAGACTAGCGGGAGGGACTGAGCAGTTCTTC.

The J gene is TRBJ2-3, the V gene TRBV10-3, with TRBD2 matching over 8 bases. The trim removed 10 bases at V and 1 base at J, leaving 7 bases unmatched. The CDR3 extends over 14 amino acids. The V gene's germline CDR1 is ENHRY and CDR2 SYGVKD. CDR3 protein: CATGWRGGTDTQYF. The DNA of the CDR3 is TGTGCCACCGGCTGGCGGGGGGGCACAGATACGCAGTATTTT.

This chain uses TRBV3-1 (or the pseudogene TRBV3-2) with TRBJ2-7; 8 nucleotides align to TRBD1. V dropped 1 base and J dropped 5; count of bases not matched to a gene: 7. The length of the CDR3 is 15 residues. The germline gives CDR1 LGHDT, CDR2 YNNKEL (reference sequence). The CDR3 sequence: CASSQGTGGYDEQYF. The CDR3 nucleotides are TGTGCCAGCAGCCAAGGTACAGGGGGTTATGACGAGCAGTACTTC.

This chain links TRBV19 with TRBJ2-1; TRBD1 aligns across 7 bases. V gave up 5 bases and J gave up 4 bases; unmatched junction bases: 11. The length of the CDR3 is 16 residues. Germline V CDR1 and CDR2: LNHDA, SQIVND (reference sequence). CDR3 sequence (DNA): TGTGCCAGTAGTCTTGGGACAGCCCGTAGGTACAATGAGCAGTTCTTC. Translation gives CASSLGTARRYNEQFF.

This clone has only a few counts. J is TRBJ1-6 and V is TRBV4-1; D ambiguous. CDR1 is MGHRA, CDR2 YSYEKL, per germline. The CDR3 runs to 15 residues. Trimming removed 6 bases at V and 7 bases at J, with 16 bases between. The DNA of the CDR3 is TGCGCCAGCAGTTCTTGGACGGAGCCCAATTCACCCCTCCACTTT. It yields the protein CASSSWTEPNSPLHF.

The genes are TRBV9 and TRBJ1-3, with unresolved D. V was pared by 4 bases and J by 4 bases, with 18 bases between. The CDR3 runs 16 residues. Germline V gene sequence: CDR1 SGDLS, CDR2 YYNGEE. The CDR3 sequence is CASSPHLGAGGNTIYF. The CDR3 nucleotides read TGTGCCAGCAGCCCCCACCTGGGTGCGGGGGGAAACACCATATATTTT.

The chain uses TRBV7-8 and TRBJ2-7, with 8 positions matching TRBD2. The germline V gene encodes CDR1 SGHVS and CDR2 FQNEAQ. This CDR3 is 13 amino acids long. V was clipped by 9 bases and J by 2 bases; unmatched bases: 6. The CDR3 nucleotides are TGTGCCAGAATAAGCGGGAGTCCCTACGAGCAGTACTTC. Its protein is CARISGSPYEQYF.

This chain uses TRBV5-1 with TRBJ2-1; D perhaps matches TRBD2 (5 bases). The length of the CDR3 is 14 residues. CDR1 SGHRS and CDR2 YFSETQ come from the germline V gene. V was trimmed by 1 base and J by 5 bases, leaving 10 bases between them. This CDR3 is CASSLSGANNEQFF. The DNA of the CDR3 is TGCGCCAGCAGCTTGAGCGGAGCTAACAATGAGCAGTTCTTC.

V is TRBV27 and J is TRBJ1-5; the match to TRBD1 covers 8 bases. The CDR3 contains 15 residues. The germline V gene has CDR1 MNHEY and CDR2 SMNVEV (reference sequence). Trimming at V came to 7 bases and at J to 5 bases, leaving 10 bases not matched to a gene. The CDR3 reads CASNLGDRTDQPQHF. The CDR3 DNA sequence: TGTGCCAGCAACCTAGGGGACAGGACGGATCAGCCCCAGCATTTT.

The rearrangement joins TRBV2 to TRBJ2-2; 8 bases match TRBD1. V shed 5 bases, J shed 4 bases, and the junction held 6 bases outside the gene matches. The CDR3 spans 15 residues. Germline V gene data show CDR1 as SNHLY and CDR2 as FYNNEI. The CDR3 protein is CASSLQGVGTGELFF. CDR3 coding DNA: TGTGCCAGCAGTTTACAGGGGGTAGGCACCGGGGAGCTGTTTTTT.

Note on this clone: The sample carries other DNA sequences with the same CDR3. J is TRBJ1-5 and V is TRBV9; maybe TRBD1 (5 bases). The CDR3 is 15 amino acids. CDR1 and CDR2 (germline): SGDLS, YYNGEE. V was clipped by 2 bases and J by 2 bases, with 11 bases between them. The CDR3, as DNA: TGTGCCAGCAGCGTGGGGGGTTCGGGCAATCAGCCCCAGCATTTT. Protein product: CASSVGGSGNQPQHF.

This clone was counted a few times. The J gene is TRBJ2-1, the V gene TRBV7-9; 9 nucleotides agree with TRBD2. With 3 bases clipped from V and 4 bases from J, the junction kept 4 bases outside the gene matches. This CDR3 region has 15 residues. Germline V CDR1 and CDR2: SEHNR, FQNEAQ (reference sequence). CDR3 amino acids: CASSLTSGYYNEQFF. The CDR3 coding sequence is TGTGCCAGCAGCTTGACTAGCGGTTATTACAATGAGCAGTTCTTC.

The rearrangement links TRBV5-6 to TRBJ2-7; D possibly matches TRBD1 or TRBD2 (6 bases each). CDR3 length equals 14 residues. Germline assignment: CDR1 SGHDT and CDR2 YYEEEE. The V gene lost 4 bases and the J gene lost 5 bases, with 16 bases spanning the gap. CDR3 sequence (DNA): TGTGCCAGCAGCGGACTACAGGGTTTCGACGAGCAGTACTTC. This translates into CASSGLQGFDEQYF.

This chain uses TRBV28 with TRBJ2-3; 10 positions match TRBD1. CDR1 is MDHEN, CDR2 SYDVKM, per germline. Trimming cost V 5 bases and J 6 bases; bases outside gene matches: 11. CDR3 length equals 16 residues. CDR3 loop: CASSPTGQGRRDTQYF. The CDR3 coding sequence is TGTGCCAGCAGTCCGACGGGACAGGGGAGAAGGGATACGCAGTATTTT.

The CDR3 sequence: CASSSSPTEAFF. The CDR3 region has the DNA TGTGCCAGCAGCTCCTCCCCCACTGAAGCTTTCTTT. The chain joins TRBV7-9 to TRBJ1-1; unclear D gene. Germline V CDR1 and CDR2: SEHNR, FQNEAQ (reference sequence). Deletions cut 4 bases from V and 4 bases from J, with 7 bases between. The CDR3 covers 12 residues.

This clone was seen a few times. The CDR3 nucleotides read TGTGCCAGCAGCTTGCAAACTAGCGGGAGCTCCTACGAGCAGTACTTC. Amino acids: CASSLQTSGSSYEQYF. The chain joins TRBV7-8 to TRBJ2-7; 11 nucleotides align to TRBD2. CDR3 length equals 16 residues. The germline V gene encodes CDR1 SGHVS and CDR2 FQNEAQ. V trimming: 3 bases; J trimming: 0 bases; junction bases outside the gene matches: 4. Based on the CDR3 plus reference TRBV7-8 and TRBJ2-7, the full variable domain is GAGVSQSPRYKVAKRGQDVALRCDPISGHVSLFWYQQALGQGPEFLTYFQNEAQLDKSGLPSDRFFAERPEGSVSTLKIQRTQQEDSAVYLCASSLQTSGSSYEQYFGPGTRLTVT.

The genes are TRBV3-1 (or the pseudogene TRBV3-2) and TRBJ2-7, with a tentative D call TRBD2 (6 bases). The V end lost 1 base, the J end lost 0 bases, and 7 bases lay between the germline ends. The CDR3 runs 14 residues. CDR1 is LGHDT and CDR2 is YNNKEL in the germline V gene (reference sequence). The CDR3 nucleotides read TGTGCCAGCAGCCAAGGGACTAACTCCTACGAGCAGTACTTC. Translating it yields CASSQGTNSYEQYF.

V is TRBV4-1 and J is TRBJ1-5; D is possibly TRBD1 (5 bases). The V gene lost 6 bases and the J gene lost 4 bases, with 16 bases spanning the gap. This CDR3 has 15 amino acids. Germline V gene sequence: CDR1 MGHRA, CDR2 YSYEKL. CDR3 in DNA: TGCGCCAGCAGACCCGGCAGGGAGGCTAATCAGCCCCAGCATTTT. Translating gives CASRPGREANQPQHF.

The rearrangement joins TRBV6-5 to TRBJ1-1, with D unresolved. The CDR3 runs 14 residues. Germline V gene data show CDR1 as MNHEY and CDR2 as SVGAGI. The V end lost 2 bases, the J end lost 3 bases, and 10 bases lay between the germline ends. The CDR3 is CASSYDRFDTEAFF. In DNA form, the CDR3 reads TGTGCCAGCAGTTACGACCGCTTTGACACTGAAGCTTTCTTT.

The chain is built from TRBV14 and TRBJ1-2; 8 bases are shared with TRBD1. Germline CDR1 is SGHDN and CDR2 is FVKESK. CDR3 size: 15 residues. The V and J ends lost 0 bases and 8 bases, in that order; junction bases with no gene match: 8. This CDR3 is CASSQDLGTGPGYTF. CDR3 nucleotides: TGTGCCAGCAGCCAAGATCTGGGGACAGGTCCCGGCTACACCTTC.

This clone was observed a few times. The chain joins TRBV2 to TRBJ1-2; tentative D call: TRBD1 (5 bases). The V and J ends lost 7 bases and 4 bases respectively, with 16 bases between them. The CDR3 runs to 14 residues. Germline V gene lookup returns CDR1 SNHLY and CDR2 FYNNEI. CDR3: CASTEWGRAYGYTF. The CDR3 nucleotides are TGTGCCAGCACGGAGTGGGGACGGGCCTATGGCTACACCTTC. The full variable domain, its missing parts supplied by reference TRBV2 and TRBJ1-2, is EPEVTQTPSHQVTQMGQEVILRCVPISNHLYFYWYRQILGQKVEFLVSFYNNEISEKSEIFDDQFSVERPDGSNFTLKIRSTKLEDSAMYFCASTEWGRAYGYTFGSGTRLTVV.

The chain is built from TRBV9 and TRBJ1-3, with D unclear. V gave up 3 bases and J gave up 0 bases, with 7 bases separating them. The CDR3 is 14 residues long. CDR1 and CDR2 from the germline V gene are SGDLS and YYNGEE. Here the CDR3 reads CASSGPFSGNTIYF. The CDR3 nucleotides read TGTGCCAGCAGCGGACCGTTCTCTGGAAACACCATATATTTT.

CDR3: CASSPRDFNQPQHF. In DNA, the CDR3 is TGTGCCAGCAGCCCCAGGGATTTTAATCAGCCCCAGCATTTT. The genes are TRBV27 and TRBJ1-5, with D possibly being TRBD1 (5 bases). Germline assignment: CDR1 MNHEY and CDR2 SMNVEV (reference sequence). CDR3 size: 14 residues. V lost 6 bases and J lost 4, with 13 bases in between.

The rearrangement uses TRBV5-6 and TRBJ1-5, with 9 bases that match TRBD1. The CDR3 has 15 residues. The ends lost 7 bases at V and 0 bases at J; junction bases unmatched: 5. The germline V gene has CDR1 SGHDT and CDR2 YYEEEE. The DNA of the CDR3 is TGTGCCAGCCAACAGGGGGCATATAGCAATCAGCCCCAGCATTTT. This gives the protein CASQQGAYSNQPQHF.

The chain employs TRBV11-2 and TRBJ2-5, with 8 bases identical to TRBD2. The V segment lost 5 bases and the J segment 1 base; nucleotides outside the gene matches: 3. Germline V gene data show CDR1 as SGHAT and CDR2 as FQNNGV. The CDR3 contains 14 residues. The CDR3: CASSRGRLQETQYF. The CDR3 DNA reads TGTGCCAGCAGCCGCGGGAGGCTCCAAGAGACCCAGTACTTC.

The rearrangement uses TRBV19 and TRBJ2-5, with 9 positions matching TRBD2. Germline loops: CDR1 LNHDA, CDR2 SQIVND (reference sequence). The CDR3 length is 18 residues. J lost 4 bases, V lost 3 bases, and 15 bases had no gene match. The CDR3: CASSMRLAGPGSRETQYF. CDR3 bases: TGTGCCAGTAGTATGAGGCTAGCGGGACCGGGGTCCAGAGAGACCCAGTACTTC.